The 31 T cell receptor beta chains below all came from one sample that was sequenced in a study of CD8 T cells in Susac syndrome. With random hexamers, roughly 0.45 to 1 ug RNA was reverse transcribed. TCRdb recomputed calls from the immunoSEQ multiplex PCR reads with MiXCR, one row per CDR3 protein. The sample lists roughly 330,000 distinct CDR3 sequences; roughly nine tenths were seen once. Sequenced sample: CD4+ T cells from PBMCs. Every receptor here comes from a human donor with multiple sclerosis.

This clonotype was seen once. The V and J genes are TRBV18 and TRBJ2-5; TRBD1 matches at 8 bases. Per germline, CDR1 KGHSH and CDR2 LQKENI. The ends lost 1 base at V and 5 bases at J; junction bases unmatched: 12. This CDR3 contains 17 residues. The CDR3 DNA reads TGTGCCAGCTCACCACGCGACCAGGGGGCCTCGAGGGAGACCCAGTACTTC. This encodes CASSPRDQGASRETQYF.

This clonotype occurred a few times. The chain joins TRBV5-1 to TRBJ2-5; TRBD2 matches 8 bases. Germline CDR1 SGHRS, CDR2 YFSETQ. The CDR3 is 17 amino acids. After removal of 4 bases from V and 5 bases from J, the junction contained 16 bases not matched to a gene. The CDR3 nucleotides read TGCGCCAGCAGCCCCTCCCCCGATACTAGCGGTGAGGAGACCCAGTACTTC. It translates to CASSPSPDTSGEETQYF.

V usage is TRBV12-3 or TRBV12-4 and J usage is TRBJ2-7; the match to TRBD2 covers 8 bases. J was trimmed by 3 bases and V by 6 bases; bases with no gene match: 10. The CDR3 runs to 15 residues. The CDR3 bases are TGTGCCAGCAGCCCCGGACTAGCCCGACTCTACGAGCAGTACTTC. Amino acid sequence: CASSPGLARLYEQYF.

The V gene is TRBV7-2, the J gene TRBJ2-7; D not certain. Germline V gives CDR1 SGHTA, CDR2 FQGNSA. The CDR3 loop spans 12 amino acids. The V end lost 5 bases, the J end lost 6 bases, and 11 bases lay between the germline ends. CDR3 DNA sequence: TGTGCCAGCAGCCCTCCCGTAACCGAGCAGTACTTC. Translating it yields CASSPPVTEQYF.

This chain's CDR3 is CASSTHSGFKKPEAFF. The CDR3 DNA follows: TGTGCCAGCAGTACTCACTCGGGGTTTAAGAAACCTGAAGCTTTCTTT. The rearrangement links TRBV6-2 or TRBV6-3 to TRBJ1-1; D is ambiguous. The V end lost 5 bases, the J end lost 6 bases, and 22 bases lay between the germline ends. CDR1 and CDR2 (germline): MNHEY, SVGEGT. CDR3 size: 16 residues.

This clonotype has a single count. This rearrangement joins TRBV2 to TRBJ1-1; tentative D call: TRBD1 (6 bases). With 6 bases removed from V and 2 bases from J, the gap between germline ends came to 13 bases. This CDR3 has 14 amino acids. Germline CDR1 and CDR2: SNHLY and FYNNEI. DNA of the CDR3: TGTGCCAGCAGGCTTGGGGGGCACAACACTGAAGCTTTCTTT. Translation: CASRLGGHNTEAFF.

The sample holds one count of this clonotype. CDR3 bases: TGTGCCTGGAGTACCCTCGAGGGGGGGGCCAAAAACATTCAGTACTTC. Amino acids: CAWSTLEGGAKNIQYF. The chain couples TRBV30 to TRBJ2-4; D possibly corresponds to TRBD2 (7 bases). Germline V CDR1 and CDR2: GTSNPN, SVGIG (reference sequence). V lost 2 bases, J lost 1 base, and 15 bases lay in between. The CDR3 has 16 amino acids.

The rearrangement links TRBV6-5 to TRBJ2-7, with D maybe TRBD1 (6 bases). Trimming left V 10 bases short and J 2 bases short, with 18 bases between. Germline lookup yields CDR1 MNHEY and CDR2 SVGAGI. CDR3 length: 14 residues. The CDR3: CAISSGRGAYEQYF. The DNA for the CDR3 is TGTGCCATCTCGTCCGGCAGGGGAGCCTACGAGCAGTACTTC.

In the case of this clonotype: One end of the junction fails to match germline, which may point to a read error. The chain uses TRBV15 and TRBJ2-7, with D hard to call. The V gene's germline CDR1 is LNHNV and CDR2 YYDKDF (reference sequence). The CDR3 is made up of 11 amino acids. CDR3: CATSREGPFIF. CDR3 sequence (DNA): TGTGCCACCAGCAGAGAGGGTCCATTTATCTTC.

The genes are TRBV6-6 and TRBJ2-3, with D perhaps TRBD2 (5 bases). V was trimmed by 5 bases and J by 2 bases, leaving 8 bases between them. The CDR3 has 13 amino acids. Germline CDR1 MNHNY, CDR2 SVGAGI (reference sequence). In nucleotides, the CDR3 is TGTGCCAGCAGTAGGACTGCCACAGATACGCAGTATTTT. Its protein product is CASSRTATDTQYF.

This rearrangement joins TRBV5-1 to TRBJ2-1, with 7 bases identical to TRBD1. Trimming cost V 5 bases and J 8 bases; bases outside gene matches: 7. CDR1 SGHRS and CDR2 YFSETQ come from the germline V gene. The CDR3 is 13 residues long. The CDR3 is CASRVTGSDEQFF. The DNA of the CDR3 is TGCGCCAGCAGGGTGACAGGGAGCGATGAGCAGTTCTTC.

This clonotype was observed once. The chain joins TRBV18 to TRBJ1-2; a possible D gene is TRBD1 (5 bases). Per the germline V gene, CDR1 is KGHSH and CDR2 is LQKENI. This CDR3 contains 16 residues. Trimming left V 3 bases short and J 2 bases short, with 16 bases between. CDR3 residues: CASSPLDSSPNYGYTF. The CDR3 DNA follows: TGTGCCAGCTCACCCCTCGACAGTAGTCCGAACTATGGCTACACCTTC.

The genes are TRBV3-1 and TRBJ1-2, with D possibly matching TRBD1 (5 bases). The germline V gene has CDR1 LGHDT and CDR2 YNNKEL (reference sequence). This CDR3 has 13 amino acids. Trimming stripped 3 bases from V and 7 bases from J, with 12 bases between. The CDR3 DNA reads TGTGCCAGCAGCCAGATAACAGGAGGTGGCTACACCTTC. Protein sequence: CASSQITGGGYTF.

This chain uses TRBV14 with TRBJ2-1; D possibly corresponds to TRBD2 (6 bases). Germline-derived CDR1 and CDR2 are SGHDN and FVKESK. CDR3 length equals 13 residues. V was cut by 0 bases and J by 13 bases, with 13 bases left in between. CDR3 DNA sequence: TGTGCCAGCAGCCAAGACCCGGAGGGTTTCCAGTTCTTC. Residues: CASSQDPEGFQFF.

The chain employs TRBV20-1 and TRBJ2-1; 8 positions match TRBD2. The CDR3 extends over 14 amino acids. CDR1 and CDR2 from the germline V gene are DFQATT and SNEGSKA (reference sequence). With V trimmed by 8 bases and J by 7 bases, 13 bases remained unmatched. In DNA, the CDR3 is TGCAGTCAGCTTAGCGGGACAAGGGGGAATGAGCAGTTCTTC. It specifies CSQLSGTRGNEQFF.

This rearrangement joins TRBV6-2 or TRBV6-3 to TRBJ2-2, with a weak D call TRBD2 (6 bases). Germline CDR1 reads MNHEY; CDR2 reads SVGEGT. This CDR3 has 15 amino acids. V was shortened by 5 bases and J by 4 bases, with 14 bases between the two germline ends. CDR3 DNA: TGTGCCAGCAGTCCCGGAGGGACGGTCACCGGGGAGCTGTTTTTT. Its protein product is CASSPGGTVTGELFF.

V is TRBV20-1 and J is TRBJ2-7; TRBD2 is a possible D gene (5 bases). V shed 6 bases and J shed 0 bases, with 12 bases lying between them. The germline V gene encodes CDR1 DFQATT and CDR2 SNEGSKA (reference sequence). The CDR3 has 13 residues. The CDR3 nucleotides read TGCAGTGCCCTGCGGGTACCCTCCTACGAGCAGTACTTC. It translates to CSALRVPSYEQYF.

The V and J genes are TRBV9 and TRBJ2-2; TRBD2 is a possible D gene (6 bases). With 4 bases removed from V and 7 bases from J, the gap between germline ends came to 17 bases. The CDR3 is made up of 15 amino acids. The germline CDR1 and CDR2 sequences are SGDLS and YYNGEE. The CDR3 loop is CASSQGLVPFGELFF. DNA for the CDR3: TGTGCCAGCAGCCAGGGACTCGTACCATTCGGGGAGCTGTTTTTT.

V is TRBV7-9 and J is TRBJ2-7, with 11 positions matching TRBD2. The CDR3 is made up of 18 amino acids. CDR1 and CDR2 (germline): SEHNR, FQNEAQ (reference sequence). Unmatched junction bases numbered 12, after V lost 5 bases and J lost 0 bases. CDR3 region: CASSGPGLADQSSYEQYF. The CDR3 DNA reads TGTGCCAGCAGCGGACCGGGACTAGCGGATCAAAGCTCCTACGAGCAGTACTTC.

In nucleotides, the CDR3 is TGTGCCAGCAGCCAGCGGCAGGCAGGGAGAGGGGACTCAGGGCAGTACTTC. This gives the protein CASSQRQAGRGDSGQYF. The chain combines TRBV3-1 with TRBJ2-7; TRBD2 might be the D (6 bases). V was pared by 3 bases and J by 9 bases, with 27 bases between. Germline CDR1 is LGHDT and CDR2 is YNNKEL (reference sequence). The CDR3 is made up of 17 amino acids.

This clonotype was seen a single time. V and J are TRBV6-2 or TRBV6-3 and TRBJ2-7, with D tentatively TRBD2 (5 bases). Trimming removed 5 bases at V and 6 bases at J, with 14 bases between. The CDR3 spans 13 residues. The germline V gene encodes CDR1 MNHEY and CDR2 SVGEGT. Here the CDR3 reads CASSEAFAGEQYF. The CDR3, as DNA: TGTGCCAGCAGTGAGGCCTTCGCGGGCGAGCAGTACTTC.

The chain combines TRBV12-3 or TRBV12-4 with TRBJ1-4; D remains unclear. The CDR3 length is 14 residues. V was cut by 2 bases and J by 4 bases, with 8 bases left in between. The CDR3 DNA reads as TGTGCCAGCAGTTTACGGCAGGATAATGAAAAACTGTTTTTT. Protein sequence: CASSLRQDNEKLFF.

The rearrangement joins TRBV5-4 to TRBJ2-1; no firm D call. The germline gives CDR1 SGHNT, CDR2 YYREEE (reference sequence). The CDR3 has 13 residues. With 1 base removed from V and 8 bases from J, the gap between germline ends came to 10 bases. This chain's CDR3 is CASSLIDGDEQFF. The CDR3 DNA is TGTGCCAGCAGCTTGATTGACGGCGATGAGCAGTTCTTC.

The CDR3 coding sequence is TGTGCTAGTGTCATGCAGGGGGGCACAGATACGCAGTATTTT. Residues: CASVMQGGTDTQYF. This chain links TRBV12-5 with TRBJ2-3; 7 bases fit TRBD1. This CDR3 region has 14 residues. Germline CDR1 and CDR2: LGHNT and FRNRAP. V was clipped by 7 bases and J by 1 base; unmatched bases: 5.

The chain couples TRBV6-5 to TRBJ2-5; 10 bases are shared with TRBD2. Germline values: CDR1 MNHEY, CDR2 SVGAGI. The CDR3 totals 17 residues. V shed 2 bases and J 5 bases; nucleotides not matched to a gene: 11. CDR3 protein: CASSYTASGGRGETQYF. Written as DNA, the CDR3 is TGTGCCAGCAGTTACACGGCTAGCGGGGGCCGAGGGGAGACCCAGTACTTC.

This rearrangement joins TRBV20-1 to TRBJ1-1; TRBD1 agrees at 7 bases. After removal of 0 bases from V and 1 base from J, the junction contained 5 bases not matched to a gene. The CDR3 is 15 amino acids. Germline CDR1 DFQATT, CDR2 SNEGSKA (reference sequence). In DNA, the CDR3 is TGCAGTGCTAGAGAAGGCAACAGGGGGAACACTGAAGCTTTCTTT. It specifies CSAREGNRGNTEAFF.

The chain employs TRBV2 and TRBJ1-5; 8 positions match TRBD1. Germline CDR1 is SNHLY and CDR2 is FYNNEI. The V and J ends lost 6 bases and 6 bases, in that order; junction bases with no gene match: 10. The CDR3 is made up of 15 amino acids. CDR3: CASRSDRGVVQPQHF. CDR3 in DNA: TGTGCCAGCAGATCCGACAGGGGTGTGGTTCAGCCCCAGCATTTT.

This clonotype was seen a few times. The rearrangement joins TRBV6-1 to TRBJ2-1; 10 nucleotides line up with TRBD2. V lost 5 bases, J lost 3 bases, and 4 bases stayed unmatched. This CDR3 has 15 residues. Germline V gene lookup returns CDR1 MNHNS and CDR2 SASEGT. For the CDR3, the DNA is TGTGCCAGCAGTCCGCAGCGGGGGGGCTACAATGAGCAGTTCTTC. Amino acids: CASSPQRGGYNEQFF.

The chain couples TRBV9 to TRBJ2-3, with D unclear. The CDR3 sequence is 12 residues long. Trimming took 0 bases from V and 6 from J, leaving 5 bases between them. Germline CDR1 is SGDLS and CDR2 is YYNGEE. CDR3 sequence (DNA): TGTGCCAGCAGCGTAGATGCGGATACGCAGTATTTT. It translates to CASSVDADTQYF.

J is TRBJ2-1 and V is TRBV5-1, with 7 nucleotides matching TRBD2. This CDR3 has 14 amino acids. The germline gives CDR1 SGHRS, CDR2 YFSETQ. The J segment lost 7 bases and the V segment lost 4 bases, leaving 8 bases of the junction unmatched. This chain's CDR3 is CASSTPGLTNEQFF. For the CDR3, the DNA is TGCGCCAGCAGCACACCGGGACTAACAAATGAGCAGTTCTTC.

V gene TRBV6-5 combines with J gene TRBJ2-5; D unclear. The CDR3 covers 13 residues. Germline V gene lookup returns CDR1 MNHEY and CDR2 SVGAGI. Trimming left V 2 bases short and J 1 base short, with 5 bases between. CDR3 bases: TGTGCCAGCAGTTACGGCGTCCAAGAGACCCAGTACTTC. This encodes CASSYGVQETQYF.